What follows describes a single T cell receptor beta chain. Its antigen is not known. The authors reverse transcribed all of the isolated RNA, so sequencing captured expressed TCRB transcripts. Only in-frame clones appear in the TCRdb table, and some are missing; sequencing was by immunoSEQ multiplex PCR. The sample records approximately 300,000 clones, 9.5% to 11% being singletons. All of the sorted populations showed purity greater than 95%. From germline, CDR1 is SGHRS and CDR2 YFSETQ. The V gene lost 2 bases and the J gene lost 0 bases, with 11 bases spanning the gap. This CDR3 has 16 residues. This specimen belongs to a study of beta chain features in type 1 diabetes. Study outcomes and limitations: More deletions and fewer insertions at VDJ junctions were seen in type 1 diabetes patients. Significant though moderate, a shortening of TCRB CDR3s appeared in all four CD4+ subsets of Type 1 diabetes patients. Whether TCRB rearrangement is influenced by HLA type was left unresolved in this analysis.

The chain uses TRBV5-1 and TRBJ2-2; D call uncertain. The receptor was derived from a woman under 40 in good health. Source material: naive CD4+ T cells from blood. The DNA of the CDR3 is TGCGCCAGCAGCTTACGAGTGGCGGCGAACACCGGGGAGCTGTTTTTT. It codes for CASSLRVAANTGELFF.